This TCR beta chain appears in the sequencing data of a study of regulatory T cells in long-lasting Graves disease. There are many counts of this clonotype. Germline trimming cut 6 bases from V and 0 bases from J; bases unmatched to any gene: 11. The CDR3 sequence is 17 residues long. Germline loops: CDR1 MNHNS, CDR2 SASEGT. Time point defined: newly diagnosed GD, antithyroid drugs for less than 3 months. The TCR library was prepared using RNA isolated from PBMCs. Both iRepertoire HTBI primers and Arm-PCR of CDR3 regions were used to build the TCR beta libraries. One entry per CDR3 protein, called by TCRdb with MiXCR from the multiplex PCR reads. The sample lists over 350,000 distinct CDR3 sequences, 13% to 15% occurring once. These same data were also listed under a study on T cells in Graves' hyperthyroidism and ophthalmopathy.

V gene TRBV6-1 combines with J gene TRBJ1-1; 9 bases map to TRBD1. The sequence was obtained from a woman in her forties or fifties with Graves disease. This material consisted of peripheral blood mononuclear cells (PBMCs), taken at new diagnosis, from a patient treated with antithyroid drugs. DNA of the CDR3: TGTGCCAGCAGGCCGTCGACAGGGGGAGATTTGAACACTGAAGCTTTCTTT. Translated, it gives CASRPSTGGDLNTEAFF.